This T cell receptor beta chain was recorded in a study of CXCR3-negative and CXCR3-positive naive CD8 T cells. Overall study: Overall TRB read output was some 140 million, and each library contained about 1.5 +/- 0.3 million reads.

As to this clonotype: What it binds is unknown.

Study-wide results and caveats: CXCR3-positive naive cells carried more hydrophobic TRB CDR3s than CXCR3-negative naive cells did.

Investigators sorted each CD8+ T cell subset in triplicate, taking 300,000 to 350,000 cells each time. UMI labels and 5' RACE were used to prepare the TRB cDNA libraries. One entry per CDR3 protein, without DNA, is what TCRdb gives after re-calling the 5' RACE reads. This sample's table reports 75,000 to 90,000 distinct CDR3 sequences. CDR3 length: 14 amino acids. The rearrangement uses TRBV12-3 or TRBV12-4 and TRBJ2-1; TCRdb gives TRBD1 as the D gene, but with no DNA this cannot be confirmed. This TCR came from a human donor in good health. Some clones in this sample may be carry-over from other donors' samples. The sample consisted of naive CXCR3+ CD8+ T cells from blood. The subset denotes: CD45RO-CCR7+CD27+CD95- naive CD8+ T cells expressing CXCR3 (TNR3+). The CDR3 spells CASRTGGPNNEQFF.